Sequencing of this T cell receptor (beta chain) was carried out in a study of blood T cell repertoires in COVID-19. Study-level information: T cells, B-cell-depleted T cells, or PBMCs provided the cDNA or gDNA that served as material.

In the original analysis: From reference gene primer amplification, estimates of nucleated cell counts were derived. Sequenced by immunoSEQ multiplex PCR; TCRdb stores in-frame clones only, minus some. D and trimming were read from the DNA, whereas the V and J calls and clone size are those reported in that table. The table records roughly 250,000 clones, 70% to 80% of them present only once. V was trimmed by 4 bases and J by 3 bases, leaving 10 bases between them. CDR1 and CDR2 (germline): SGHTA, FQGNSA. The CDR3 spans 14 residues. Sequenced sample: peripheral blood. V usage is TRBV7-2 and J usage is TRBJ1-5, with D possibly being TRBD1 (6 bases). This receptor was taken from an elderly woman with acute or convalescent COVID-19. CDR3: CASSSQGFNQPQHF. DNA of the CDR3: TGTGCCAGCAGCTCACAGGGATTCAATCAGCCCCAGCATTTT. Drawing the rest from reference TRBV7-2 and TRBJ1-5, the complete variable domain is GAGVSQSPSNKVTEKGKDVELRCDPISGHTALYWYRQSLGQGLEFLIYFQGNSAPDKSGLPSDRFSAERTGGSVSTLTIQRTQQEDSAVYLCASSSQGFNQPQHFGDGTRLSIL.